Below are 27 T cell receptor beta chains sequenced from a single sample in a study of early T cells in non-severe SARS-CoV-2 infection. In TCRdb, the 5' RACE reads were re-called with MiXCR into one record per CDR3 protein. Counted here are fewer than 60,000 distinct CDR3 sequences, 7% to 10% occurring once; the ten biggest clones make up 3.5% to 5%. The specimen was whole blood. All receptors derive from an adult who was a healthcare worker with PCR-confirmed SARS-CoV-2 infection or an uninfected control (not recorded which).

In this sample, this clonotype turned up many times. The V and J genes are TRBV13 and TRBJ2-7; D is possibly TRBD1 (6 bases). The CDR3 consists of 13 residues. From germline, CDR1 is PRHDT and CDR2 FYEKMQ (reference sequence). V lost 3 bases and J 4 bases, leaving 10 bases between the germline ends. CDR3 residues: CASSLQGRYEQYF. The CDR3 region has the DNA TGTGCCAGCAGCTTGCAGGGGCGGTACGAGCAGTACTTC.

This clonotype was counted between two and nine times. The chain is built from TRBV19 and TRBJ2-5; D might be TRBD1 or TRBD2, each matching 5 bases. V lost 5 bases and J lost 6, with 16 bases in between. This CDR3 contains 14 residues. Germline-derived CDR1 and CDR2 are LNHDA and SQIVND (reference sequence). The CDR3 coding sequence is TGTGCCAGTAGTGATCCTAGCTGGGGCAAGACCCAGTACTTC. Encoded protein: CASSDPSWGKTQYF.

This clonotype was counted at least ten times. The rearrangement joins TRBV7-9 to TRBJ1-2; 7 bases are shared with TRBD1. Germline CDR1 reads SEHNR; CDR2 reads FQNEAQ (reference sequence). This CDR3 comprises 16 residues. The junction had 11 bases not matched to a gene; V was cut back by 3 bases and J by 4 bases. Here the CDR3 reads CASSFGLPGQTYGYTF. CDR3 bases: TGTGCCAGCAGCTTCGGTTTACCGGGACAGACCTATGGCTACACCTTC.

This clonotype was picked up many times. The chain employs TRBV7-9 and TRBJ2-7, with 10 bases matching TRBD1. The CDR3 runs to 20 residues. Germline-derived CDR1 and CDR2 are SEHNR and FQNEAQ (reference sequence). J lost 0 bases, V lost 5 bases, and 19 bases had no gene match. The CDR3 DNA is TGTGCCAGCAGCCGCTACACGTCGCCGGGACAGGGGAGGAGCTCCTACGAGCAGTACTTC. It specifies CASSRYTSPGQGRSSYEQYF.

This clonotype has a handful of counts. The chain uses TRBV7-9 and TRBJ2-7; TRBD2 agrees at 7 bases. V trimming: 11 bases; J trimming: 7 bases; junction bases outside the gene matches: 11. CDR1 and CDR2 from the germline V gene are SEHNR and FQNEAQ (reference sequence). This CDR3 spans 12 amino acids. The CDR3 spells CAGGRDGDEQYF. As DNA, the CDR3 is TGTGCCGGAGGGAGGGACGGCGATGAGCAGTACTTC.

V and J are TRBV11-2 and TRBJ2-1; TRBD2 matches at 13 bases. This CDR3 has 16 residues. Germline assignment: CDR1 SGHAT and CDR2 FQNNGV. Trimming at V came to 5 bases and at J to 9 bases, leaving 10 bases not matched to a gene. Here the CDR3 reads CASSPRLAGGRFEQFF. CDR3 nucleotide sequence: TGTGCCAGCAGCCCCCGACTAGCGGGGGGCCGGTTTGAGCAGTTCTTC.

The chain employs TRBV30 and TRBJ1-3; D gene ambiguous. The CDR3 length is 14 residues. Germline values: CDR1 GTSNPN, CDR2 SVGIG (reference sequence). V gave up 3 bases and J gave up 8 bases, with 17 bases separating them. In nucleotides, the CDR3 is TGTGCCTGGAGAAGGGAACCGATGTCTGACACCATATATTTT. Translating gives CAWRREPMSDTIYF.

In regard to this clonotype: Being one base from a much bigger clone, this may be a read error. The chain joins TRBV19 to TRBJ1-1, with a tentative D call TRBD1 (5 bases). There are 12 residues in the CDR3. Per the germline V gene, CDR1 is LNHDA and CDR2 is SQIVND (reference sequence). CDR3 protein: CASSAGNTEALF. The CDR3 coding sequence is TGTGCCAGTAGCGCAGGGAACACTGAAGCTCTCTTT.

The V gene is TRBV2, the J gene TRBJ2-3; 8 bases are shared with TRBD2. Germline assignment: CDR1 SNHLY and CDR2 FYNNEI. J was trimmed by 4 bases and V by 10 bases; bases with no gene match: 10. The CDR3 is 14 amino acids. This CDR3 reads CATVPGGPADTQYF. The CDR3 DNA is TGTGCCACCGTCCCGGGGGGGCCGGCAGATACGCAGTATTTT.

This clonotype was observed at least ten times. The chain links TRBV5-1 to TRBJ2-5; 13 bases map to TRBD2. The CDR3 is 16 residues long. Germline CDR1 SGHRS, CDR2 YFSETQ. V lost 3 bases, J lost 5 bases, and 7 bases stayed unmatched. CDR3 amino acids: CASSSRTSGSRETQYF. CDR3 nucleotides: TGCGCCAGCAGCTCCCGGACTAGCGGGAGTCGGGAGACCCAGTACTTC.

This clonotype was found a few times. The V gene is TRBV20-1, the J gene TRBJ2-7; possible D gene TRBD1, 6 bases. V lost 6 bases to trimming and J lost 5 bases, with 14 bases between them. This CDR3 is 12 amino acids long. The germline gives CDR1 DFQATT, CDR2 SNEGSKA (reference sequence). This CDR3 reads CSADGGRNEQYF. The CDR3 region has the DNA TGCAGTGCGGATGGGGGCCGAAACGAGCAGTACTTC.

At least ten counts were recorded for this clonotype. This rearrangement joins TRBV6-5 to TRBJ2-7; TRBD2 aligns across 7 bases. V was clipped by 5 bases and J by 3 bases; unmatched bases: 13. CDR1 is MNHEY, CDR2 SVGAGI, per germline. The CDR3 spans 16 residues. The CDR3 loop reads CASSRSGGGQVYEQYF. In nucleotides, the CDR3 is TGTGCCAGCAGTCGCTCGGGGGGTGGCCAGGTCTACGAGCAGTACTTC.

The V gene is TRBV3-1, the J gene TRBJ2-2; no firm D call. Trimming took 2 bases from V and 7 from J, leaving 5 bases between them. The CDR3 contains 12 residues. Germline CDR1 reads LGHDT; CDR2 reads YNNKEL (reference sequence). The CDR3, as DNA: TGTGCCAGCAGCCAACAGTTCGGGGAGCTGTTTTTT. Translating gives CASSQQFGELFF.

This clonotype was recorded at least ten times. The gene calls are TRBV4-2 and TRBJ2-1; 12 bases are shared with TRBD2. Germline V gene data show CDR1 as LGHNA and CDR2 as YNFKEQ. Losses at the gene ends were 1 base for V and 0 bases for J; bases not matched to a gene: 10. CDR3 length: 20 residues. In DNA form, the CDR3 reads TGTGCCAGCAGCCAAGTTGCTACTAGCGGGGGGTTCAGCTCCTACAATGAGCAGTTCTTC. It encodes CASSQVATSGGFSSYNEQFF.

The chain carries TRBV6-5 and TRBJ1-1; maybe TRBD1 (5 bases). Trimming left V 7 bases short and J 5 bases short, with 14 bases between. The CDR3 is 13 amino acids. Germline V gene lookup returns CDR1 MNHEY and CDR2 SVGAGI. CDR3 bases: TGTGCCAGCATCCCTCAGGGATGGACTGAAGCTTTCTTT. This codes for CASIPQGWTEAFF.

This clonotype was seen only a few times. This rearrangement joins TRBV20-1 to TRBJ2-1; D unclear. Germline V gene sequence: CDR1 DFQATT, CDR2 SNEGSKA (reference sequence). Trimming removed 4 bases at V and 6 bases at J, with 7 bases between. There are 11 residues in the CDR3. CDR3 sequence (DNA): TGCAGTGCTACCCCCACCAATGAGCAGTTCTTC. Protein: CSATPTNEQFF.

In this sample, this clonotype turned up many times. The rearrangement uses TRBV4-1 and TRBJ2-3; 10 bases line up with TRBD2. The J segment lost 6 bases and the V segment lost 3 bases, leaving 9 bases of the junction unmatched. Germline V gene lookup returns CDR1 MGHRA and CDR2 YSYEKL. The CDR3 extends over 16 amino acids. The CDR3 bases are TGCGCCAGCAGCCAGAGGGGAGCGGGAGGGCCCGATACGCAGTATTTT. It translates to CASSQRGAGGPDTQYF.

The sample holds a few counts of this clonotype. This chain uses TRBV19 with TRBJ2-3, with 14 bases that match TRBD2. This CDR3 has 17 residues. The V gene's germline CDR1 is LNHDA and CDR2 SQIVND (reference sequence). The V gene end was trimmed by 6 bases and the J gene end by 2 bases; junction bases not matched to a gene: 7. CDR3 region: CASRFLGLAGATDTQYF. The CDR3 DNA reads as TGTGCCAGTAGATTTTTGGGACTAGCGGGAGCCACAGATACGCAGTATTTT.

The chain combines TRBV30 with TRBJ2-3; 7 bases fit TRBD1. The ends lost 2 bases at V and 4 bases at J; junction bases unmatched: 3. The length of the CDR3 is 13 residues. In germline, CDR1 is GTSNPN, CDR2 SVGIG (reference sequence). CDR3 sequence (DNA): TGTGCCTGGAGTACTACAGGGGCAGATACGCAGTATTTT. This translates into CAWSTTGADTQYF.

This clonotype was seen many times. The gene calls are TRBV20-1 and TRBJ1-4, with 9 bases matching TRBD1. The CDR3 extends over 14 amino acids. Unmatched junction bases numbered 4, after V lost 1 base and J lost 7 bases. Germline-derived CDR1 and CDR2 are DFQATT and SNEGSKA (reference sequence). CDR3 nucleotides: TGCAGTGCTAGAGTGGACAGGGGAGTTGAAAAACTGTTTTTT. Translation gives CSARVDRGVEKLFF.

This clonotype has at least ten counts. The chain links TRBV7-9 to TRBJ2-1; 9 nucleotides align to TRBD1. This CDR3 is 16 amino acids long. Germline values: CDR1 SEHNR, CDR2 FQNEAQ (reference sequence). V gave up 4 bases and J gave up 4 bases; unmatched junction bases: 8. This CDR3 reads CASSSPGQGLYNEQFF. CDR3 bases: TGTGCCAGCAGCTCCCCGGGACAGGGCTTATACAATGAGCAGTTCTTC.

This clonotype appeared many times. This sequence joins TRBV9 and TRBJ2-2, with 10 bases fitting TRBD2. Germline lookup yields CDR1 SGDLS and CDR2 YYNGEE. The CDR3 spans 18 residues. V was pared by 0 bases and J by 4 bases, with 9 bases of the junction left unmatched. DNA for the CDR3: TGTGCCAGCAGCGTAGCGGACAGCGGGGGGGCCCCCACCGGGGAGCTGTTTTTT. Its translation is CASSVADSGGAPTGELFF.

This clonotype was counted at least ten times. The chain uses TRBV19 and TRBJ1-2; unclear D gene. Germline V gene sequence: CDR1 LNHDA, CDR2 SQIVND (reference sequence). The CDR3 covers 14 residues. V lost 8 bases and J lost 2, with 15 bases in between. The CDR3 protein is CASSRTGSNYGYTF. CDR3 nucleotides: TGTGCCAGTTCGAGGACGGGGAGCAACTATGGCTACACCTTC.

The V and J genes are TRBV3-1 and TRBJ2-1, with 9 nucleotides matching TRBD2. J lost 14 bases, V lost 1 base, and 3 bases had no gene match. CDR3 length: 12 amino acids. CDR1 and CDR2 (germline): LGHDT, YNNKEL (reference sequence). The chain's CDR3 is CASSQGPSGEFF. CDR3 DNA sequence: TGTGCCAGCAGCCAAGGGCCTAGCGGGGAGTTCTTC.

This clonotype was seen at least ten times. The gene calls are TRBV5-1 and TRBJ2-2; D possibly corresponds to TRBD1 (5 bases). The CDR3 spans 17 residues. The V gene's germline CDR1 is SGHRS and CDR2 YFSETQ. V dropped 4 bases and J dropped 3 bases, with 19 bases sitting between them. In DNA form, the CDR3 reads TGCGCCAGCAGCCCCCGACCTGGGGCGGATGACACCGGGGAGCTGTTTTTT. Its translation: CASSPRPGADDTGELFF.

Many counts were recorded for this clonotype. The chain is built from TRBV11-3 and TRBJ2-1, with TRBD2 matching over 7 bases. The CDR3 spans 17 residues. V lost 5 bases and J lost 5; bases outside the gene matches: 15. The germline gives CDR1 SGHNT, CDR2 YENEEA. Here the CDR3 DNA reads TGTGCCAGCAGCCCAATAGGGGCGGGAGTTCGGGACAATGAGCAGTTCTTC. Protein: CASSPIGAGVRDNEQFF.

V is TRBV12-3 or TRBV12-4 and J is TRBJ2-2; 7 bases match TRBD1. The CDR3 has 15 residues. V shed 3 bases and J 1 base; nucleotides not matched to a gene: 2. CDR3 bases: TGTGCCAGCAGTTTTGGGGACAGGAACACCGGGGAGCTGTTTTTT. Its protein product is CASSFGDRNTGELFF.